Detailed here is one T cell receptor beta chain. This sample is drawn from a study of blood T cell repertoires in COVID-19. Germline-derived CDR1 and CDR2 are SGHTA and FQGNSA. The ends lost 5 bases at V and 9 bases at J; junction bases unmatched: 6. The CDR3 is 13 residues long. Clones were sequenced by immunoSEQ multiplex PCR, and TCRdb holds only the in-frame ones, with some missing. Of some 210,000 clones listed, about 91% are singletons. Sequenced input: peripheral blood. This TCR derives from a man in his thirties or forties with acute or convalescent COVID-19. The rearrangement uses TRBV7-2 and TRBJ1-5; 8 bases align to TRBD1. The CDR3 sequence: CASSETGARPQHF. Written as DNA, the CDR3 is TGTGCCAGCAGCGAGACAGGGGCTCGGCCCCAGCATTTT.